Shown below are 5 T cell receptor beta chains from a single sample sequenced in a study of cytomegalovirus exposure and HLA in healthy donors. This PCR relied on a set of 60 Vbeta primers and 13 Jbeta primers. Profiled with immunoSEQ multiplex PCR; TCRdb holds only in-frame clones, not every one. The sample consists of about 180,000 clones, 65% to 85% of them appearing once. The source material was PBMCs. All receptors derive from a woman in her forties or fifties in good health and CMV-seropositive.

This clone was picked up a small number of times. Written as DNA, the CDR3 is TGCGCCAGCAGCCAAGACAGTGATCGGGAGCTGTTTTTT. It yields the protein CASSQDSDRELFF. This rearrangement joins TRBV4-3 to TRBJ2-2, with D uncertain. Trimming took off 0 bases at V and 9 bases at J, with 8 bases between the two ends. The CDR3 sequence is 13 residues long. CDR1 is LGHNA and CDR2 is YSLEER in the germline V gene.

The V call is TRBV18, the J call TRBJ1-3, with D possibly TRBD1 on 5 matching bases. Trimming left V 3 bases short and J 4 bases short, with 16 bases between. This CDR3 contains 16 residues. Germline V gives CDR1 KGHSH, CDR2 LQKENI. CDR3 protein: CASSPAGPQAGNTIYF. CDR3 sequence (DNA): TGTGCCAGCTCACCCGCCGGGCCACAGGCCGGAAACACCATATATTTT.

The gene calls are TRBV18 and TRBJ2-7; 7 bases match TRBD1. Germline V gene lookup returns CDR1 KGHSH and CDR2 LQKENI. The CDR3 consists of 15 residues. Germline trimming cut 3 bases from V and 5 bases from J; bases unmatched to any gene: 10. CDR3 in DNA: TGTGCCAGCTCACCCTACGGCAACAGGGGAGACGAGCAGTACTTC. This codes for CASSPYGNRGDEQYF.

J is TRBJ1-1 and V is TRBV18; unclear D gene. Deletions cut 3 bases from V and 2 bases from J, with 7 bases between. The V gene's germline CDR1 is KGHSH and CDR2 LQKENI. The CDR3 runs 13 residues. The DNA for the CDR3 is TGTGCCAGCTCACCCGACATAAACACTGAAGCTTTCTTT. Translated, it gives CASSPDINTEAFF.

V usage is TRBV6-1 and J usage is TRBJ1-1; TRBD1 is a possible D gene (6 bases). The ends were cut back, 5 bases at V and 4 bases at J, with 11 bases in the middle. Germline V gene data show CDR1 as MNHNS and CDR2 as SASEGT. The CDR3 sequence is 13 residues long. Written as DNA, the CDR3 is TGTGCCAGCAGTACAGGGACGGGCACTGAAGCTTTCTTT. Translating gives CASSTGTGTEAFF.